The rows below give T cell receptor beta chains drawn from one sample of a study of T cell responses to AZD1222 COVID-19 vaccine. Assay: immunoSEQ multiplex PCR; the TCRdb copy retains only in-frame clones and omits some. The sample consists of over 70,000 clones, approximately 89% of them appearing once. Sequenced material: peripheral blood, taken 28 days after the second AZD1222 dose. These receptors were obtained from an adult who received the AZD1222 COVID-19 vaccine. Each CDR3 is given with its conserved first and last residue. Fields, in order: D gene, clone size, J gene, V gene, CDR3 protein, CDR3 DNA. A D gene is named only where the DNA matches it firmly. A clone size is listed for some rows: how often the clone was seen (once, few, many), or a class if it is expanded.

D: -
size: -
J: TRBJ1-5
V: TRBV7-2
CDR3: CASSLPIGGGRDINQPQHF
DNA: TGTGCCAGCAGCTTACCGATCGGGGGAGGCCGGGATATAAATCAGCCCCAGCATTTT

D: -
size: -
J: TRBJ1-2
V: TRBV12-2
CDR3: CASRGGTCYGYTF
DNA: TGTGCAAGCCGCGGGGGGACCTGCTATGGCTACACCTTC

D: -
size: -
J: TRBJ1-2
V: TRBV7-3
CDR3: CASSLKGDRYTF
DNA: TGTGCCAGCAGCTTAAAGGGGGATCGCTACACCTTC

D: TRBD2
size: once
J: TRBJ2-1
V: TRBV27
CDR3: CASSPGTSGGNEQFF
DNA: TGTGCCAGCAGTCCCGGGACTAGCGGGGGGAATGAGCAGTTCTTC

D: TRBD1
size: -
J: TRBJ1-6
V: TRBV5-1
CDR3: CASSFTGGAYNSPLHF
DNA: TGCGCCAGCAGCTTTACAGGGGGCGCTTATAATTCACCCCTCCACTTT

D: TRBD1
size: -
J: TRBJ2-1
V: TRBV18
CDR3: CASSPPNVGGTGGMNEQFF
DNA: TGTGCCAGCTCACCACCGAACGTTGGGGGGACAGGGGGCATGAATGAGCAGTTCTTC

D: -
size: -
J: TRBJ2-6
V: TRBV4-2
CDR3: CASSPGTTGANVLTF
DNA: TGTGCCAGCAGCCCTGGGACCACCGGGGCCAACGTCCTGACTTTC

D: TRBD1
size: -
J: TRBJ1-2
V: TRBV11-3
CDR3: CASSLDLDRGRRRYYGYTF
DNA: TGTGCCAGCAGCTTAGATCTGGACAGGGGGCGCAGGCGGTACTATGGCTACACCTTC

D: TRBD1
size: once
J: TRBJ2-3
V: TRBV29-1
CDR3: CSVDRTGQLDTQYF
DNA: TGCAGCGTTGACCGGACAGGACAGTTGGATACGCAGTATTTT

D: -
size: -
J: TRBJ1-6
V: TRBV7-8
CDR3: CASSNSGPYNSPLHF
DNA: TGTGCCAGCAGCAACTCCGGGCCATATAATTCACCCCTCCACTTT